Listed below are T cell receptor beta chains from one sample, sequenced in a study of T cell responses to AZD1222 COVID-19 vaccine. Sequencing used immunoSEQ multiplex PCR; TCRdb keeps in-frame clones, though not all of them. The sample lists nearly 90,000 clones, over 75% occurring once. The sequences come from peripheral blood, collected on day 0 of AZD1222 vaccination. The source of these receptors is an adult in good health. Both conserved end residues are part of each CDR3. D genes are given only for firm matches. A clone size is listed for some rows: how often the clone was seen (once, few, many), or a class if it is expanded.

CDR3 DNA: TGTGCCAGCAGCCCCAGGGGGGGCCTGGCGGACTGGAAAGGCACCATATATTTT
CDR3 protein: CASSPRGGLADWKGTIYF
D gene: TRBD1
V gene: TRBV9
J gene: TRBJ1-3
clone size: .

CDR3 DNA: TGTGCCAGCAGGAATGGTTTTTTTCCTTTGGATACGCAGTATTTT
CDR3 protein: CASRNGFFPLDTQYF
D gene: .
V gene: TRBV6-5
J gene: TRBJ2-3
clone size: .

CDR3 DNA: TGTGCCAGCAGTGAAGCAGGACCTAATGAAAAACTGTTTTTT
CDR3 protein: CASSEAGPNEKLFF
D gene: .
V gene: TRBV6-1
J gene: TRBJ1-4
clone size: .

CDR3 DNA: TGCGCCAGCAGCCGGGGGGCTAGCGGGACCACAGATACGCAGTATTTT
CDR3 protein: CASSRGASGTTDTQYF
D gene: TRBD2
V gene: TRBV5-1
J gene: TRBJ2-3
clone size: few

CDR3 DNA: TGCGCCAGCAGTTTGAAGGGTATGTCAGAAGGAACTGAAGCTTTCTTT
CDR3 protein: CASSLKGMSEGTEAFF
D gene: .
V gene: TRBV10-1
J gene: TRBJ1-1
clone size: .

CDR3 DNA: TGTGCCAGCAGTTTAACAGGGGGCGCACAGGAGACCCAGTACTTC
CDR3 protein: CASSLTGGAQETQYF
D gene: TRBD1
V gene: TRBV28
J gene: TRBJ2-5
clone size: .

CDR3 DNA: TGCAGCGTCTACGGGGTGAACACTGAAGCTTTCTTT
CDR3 protein: CSVYGVNTEAFF
D gene: .
V gene: TRBV29-1
J gene: TRBJ1-1
clone size: .

CDR3 DNA: TGTGCCAGCAGCCGCGGACTAGCGGGAGGTTACGAGCAGTACTTC
CDR3 protein: CASSRGLAGGYEQYF
D gene: TRBD2
V gene: TRBV5-5
J gene: TRBJ2-7
clone size: .

CDR3 DNA: TGTGCCAGCAGCCACACAGATACGCAGTATTTT
CDR3 protein: CASSHTDTQYF
D gene: .
V gene: TRBV11-2
J gene: TRBJ2-3
clone size: .

CDR3 DNA: TGTGCCAGCAGCTTAAGGACACGGGGACAGGGGAACACTGAAGCTTTCTTT
CDR3 protein: CASSLRTRGQGNTEAFF
D gene: TRBD1
V gene: TRBV7-9
J gene: TRBJ1-1
clone size: .

CDR3 DNA: TGTGCCAGCAGCCAAGTACGGCACGAGCAGTACTTC
CDR3 protein: CASSQVRHEQYF
D gene: .
V gene: TRBV3-1/TRBV3-2
J gene: TRBJ2-7
clone size: few

CDR3 DNA: TGTGCCAGCAGTTTTCAAGGGGTAAACTACGAGCAGTACTTC
CDR3 protein: CASSFQGVNYEQYF
D gene: .
V gene: TRBV28
J gene: TRBJ2-7
clone size: .

CDR3 DNA: TGTGCCAGCAGCTTTAGGAACTATGGCTACACCTTC
CDR3 protein: CASSFRNYGYTF
D gene: .
V gene: TRBV7-2
J gene: TRBJ1-2
clone size: .

CDR3 DNA: TGTGCCAGCAGTATAGCAGCGGGTTGGGGGCAAGAGACCCAGTACTTC
CDR3 protein: CASSIAAGWGQETQYF
D gene: .
V gene: TRBV7-9
J gene: TRBJ2-5
clone size: once

CDR3 DNA: TGTGCCAGCAGCCAAACCCACGATGAGCAGTTCTTC
CDR3 protein: CASSQTHDEQFF
D gene: .
V gene: TRBV7-9
J gene: TRBJ2-1
clone size: .

CDR3 DNA: TGTGCCAGCAGCTTGGGGGGACCTAGCACAGATACGCAGTATTTT
CDR3 protein: CASSLGGPSTDTQYF
D gene: .
V gene: TRBV7-6
J gene: TRBJ2-3
clone size: .

CDR3 DNA: TGTGCCAGCAGAGGGACCGTTTCATATAATTCACCCCTCCACTTT
CDR3 protein: CASRGTVSYNSPLHF
D gene: .
V gene: TRBV27
J gene: TRBJ1-6
clone size: .

CDR3 DNA: TGTGCCAGTTCCCTACAGAGCTCTGGAAACACCATATATTTT
CDR3 protein: CASSLQSSGNTIYF
D gene: .
V gene: TRBV19
J gene: TRBJ1-3
clone size: .

CDR3 DNA: TGTGCCAGCAGCTTAGGGACTAGCGGGAGGGCCCCCAACACCGGGGAGCTGTTTTTT
CDR3 protein: CASSLGTSGRAPNTGELFF
D gene: TRBD2
V gene: TRBV7-3
J gene: TRBJ2-2
clone size: once

CDR3 DNA: TGCGCCAGCAGCCAGGGGCGGCTCGGGGTGATCACCGGGGAGCTGTTTTTT
CDR3 protein: CASSQGRLGVITGELFF
D gene: .
V gene: TRBV4-1
J gene: TRBJ2-2
clone size: .

CDR3 DNA: TGTGCCAGTTCGACTCGCACAGATACGCAGTATTTT
CDR3 protein: CASSTRTDTQYF
D gene: .
V gene: TRBV19
J gene: TRBJ2-3
clone size: once

CDR3 DNA: TGTGCCAGCAGCCCAGGGACTAGCGGGAGTCCCCGTAATGAGCAGTTCTTC
CDR3 protein: CASSPGTSGSPRNEQFF
D gene: TRBD2
V gene: TRBV7-8
J gene: TRBJ2-1
clone size: .

CDR3 DNA: TGCGCCAGCAGTGATGGTGGCGAAGAGACCCAGTACTTC
CDR3 protein: CASSDGGEETQYF
D gene: .
V gene: TRBV10-1
J gene: TRBJ2-5
clone size: .